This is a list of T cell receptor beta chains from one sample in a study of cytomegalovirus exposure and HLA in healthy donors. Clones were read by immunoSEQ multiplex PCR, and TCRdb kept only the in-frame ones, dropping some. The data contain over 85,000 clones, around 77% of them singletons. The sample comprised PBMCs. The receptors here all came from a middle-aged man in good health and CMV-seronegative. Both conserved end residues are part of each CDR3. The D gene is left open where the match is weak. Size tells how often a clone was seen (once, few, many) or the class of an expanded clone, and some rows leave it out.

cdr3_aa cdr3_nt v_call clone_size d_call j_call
CASSSPTAYSPLHF TGTGCCAGCAGTTCCCCGACAGCCTATTCACCCCTCCACTTT TRBV28 . . TRBJ1-6
CASSVVGRGNTIYF TGTGCCAGCAGCGTAGTAGGGAGAGGAAACACCATATATTTT TRBV9 . . TRBJ1-3
CASSQDPGTPLHF TGCGCCAGCAGCCAAGATCCAGGGACACCCCTCCACTTT TRBV4-1 . . TRBJ1-6
CSVTMTGGYTEAFF TGCAGCGTCACTATGACAGGGGGTTACACTGAAGCTTTCTTT TRBV29-1 . TRBD1 TRBJ1-1
CASSSRSQPQHF TGTGCCAGCAGCTCTCGGAGTCAGCCCCAGCATTTT TRBV7-2 . . TRBJ1-5
CASSDPGHNYEQYF TGTGCCAGCAGCGATCCGGGACATAACTACGAGCAGTACTTC TRBV28 . . TRBJ2-7
CASRSQGGGYGYTF TGTGCCAGCAGGAGCCAGGGGGGCGGCTATGGCTACACCTTC TRBV6-1 . TRBD1 TRBJ1-2
CASSIDRAGQDGYGYTF TGTGCCAGTAGTATAGATCGAGCCGGACAGGACGGCTATGGCTACACCTTC TRBV19 . TRBD1 TRBJ1-2
CASSQFLGGNGNYGYTF TGCGCCAGCAGCCAGTTTCTTGGGGGGAATGGTAACTATGGCTACACCTTC TRBV4-1 . . TRBJ1-2
CASSLGRTEAFF TGTGCCAGCAGCTTAGGCAGGACTGAAGCTTTCTTT TRBV11-2 once . TRBJ1-1
CASSDTNHGYTF TGTGCCAGCAGTGACACTAACCATGGCTACACCTTC TRBV2 . . TRBJ1-2
CASNPDRGEQYF TGTGCCAGCAACCCGGACAGGGGCGAGCAGTACTTC TRBV5-6 few TRBD1 TRBJ2-7
CASSSLRTGTEAFF TGTGCCAGCAGCAGCTTGAGAACTGGCACTGAAGCTTTCTTT TRBV11-2 . . TRBJ1-1
CAWGTGSNQPQHF TGTGCCTGGGGGACAGGGAGCAATCAGCCCCAGCATTTT TRBV30 . TRBD1 TRBJ1-5
CASSFGGQAYNEQFF TGTGCCAGCAGCTTCGGGGGGCAGGCCTACAATGAGCAGTTCTTC TRBV5-4 . . TRBJ2-1
CASHPRGRGSDTEAFF TGTGCCAGCCACCCCAGGGGGCGCGGGAGTGACACTGAAGCTTTCTTT TRBV6-4 . TRBD1 TRBJ1-1
CASSLRGGQPQHF TGTGCCAGCAGCTTAAGGGGGGGGCAGCCCCAGCATTTT TRBV11-2 . . TRBJ1-5
CATSTKQGGLDNEQFF TGTGCCACCAGCACCAAACAGGGGGGACTGGACAATGAGCAGTTCTTC TRBV15 . TRBD1 TRBJ2-1
CASSAQTPGDTQYF TGTGCCAGCAGTGCGCAGACCCCGGGAGATACGCAGTATTTT TRBV6-1 . . TRBJ2-3
CASSTTGGAGNGYTF TGTGCCAGCAGCACCACAGGGGGCGCCGGAAATGGCTACACCTTC TRBV5-4 . TRBD1 TRBJ1-2
CASSLTLAGENEQFF TGCGCCAGCAGCTTGACACTAGCGGGAGAGAATGAGCAGTTCTTC TRBV5-1 . TRBD2 TRBJ2-1
CATRQGQEADKYYGYTF TGTGCCACCAGGCAGGGACAGGAGGCCGATAAGTACTATGGCTACACCTTC TRBV15 . TRBD1 TRBJ1-2
CASSPKDREINSPLHF TGTGCCAGCTCACCTAAGGACAGGGAGATCAATTCACCCCTCCACTTT TRBV18 . TRBD1 TRBJ1-6
CASSLMGGGSYEQYF TGCGCCAGCAGCTTGATGGGGGGTGGCTCCTACGAGCAGTACTTC TRBV5-1 . . TRBJ2-7
CASSVGTFTNEKLFF TGTGCCAGCAGCGTAGGGACATTCACTAATGAAAAACTGTTTTTT TRBV9 . . TRBJ1-4
CASSLAGTGLETQYF TGCGCCAGCAGCTTAGCCGGGACAGGACTAGAGACCCAGTACTTC TRBV5-1 few TRBD1 TRBJ2-5
CAISVRGGAGQETQYF TGTGCCATCAGTGTTCGTGGGGGGGCTGGCCAAGAGACCCAGTACTTC TRBV10-3 once . TRBJ2-5
CASSSGTGGSYNEQFF TGCGCCAGCAGCTCGGGGACAGGCGGTTCCTACAATGAGCAGTTCTTC TRBV5-1 . TRBD1 TRBJ2-1
CASSFTGTGVNEQFF TGTGCCAGCAGCTTCACCGGGACAGGGGTCAATGAGCAGTTCTTC TRBV28 . TRBD1 TRBJ2-1
CASRAGTGVTEAFF TGTGCCAGTAGGGCCGGGACAGGCGTAACTGAAGCTTTCTTT TRBV19 . TRBD1 TRBJ1-1
CASSQETSGSYNEQFF TGTGCCAGCAGCCAAGAGACTAGCGGCTCCTACAATGAGCAGTTCTTC TRBV4-2 medium-sized TRBD2 TRBJ2-1
CASSLAGQTSTEAFF TGTGCCAGCAGCTTAGCTGGACAGACGAGCACTGAAGCTTTCTTT TRBV7-8 . . TRBJ1-1
CASSAPGDGYTF TGCGCCAGCAGCGCCCCCGGGGATGGCTACACCTTC TRBV5-1 . . TRBJ1-2
CASSHEGRGPTYNEQFF TGTGCCAGCAGTCACGAAGGCAGGGGGCCGACCTACAATGAGCAGTTCTTC TRBV25-1 . TRBD1 TRBJ2-1
CASSQTWEQYF TGTGCCAGCAGCCAGACATGGGAGCAGTACTTC TRBV11-2 . . TRBJ2-7
CASSESNREGEQYF TGTGCCAGCAGTGAGTCCAACAGGGAGGGCGAGCAGTACTTC TRBV2 few . TRBJ2-7
CASSPGTGDNSPLHF TGCGCCAGCAGCCCGGGGACAGGAGATAATTCACCCCTCCACTTT TRBV5-1 . TRBD1 TRBJ1-6
CASSLGVRTSGSEQYF TGTGCCAGCAGCTTGGGTGTTAGGACTAGCGGGAGTGAGCAGTACTTC TRBV5-6 . TRBD2 TRBJ2-7
CATSGSDRGNTEAFF TGTGCCACCAGCGGATCGGACAGGGGGAACACTGAAGCTTTCTTT TRBV15 . TRBD1 TRBJ1-1
CASIRTSPNLTYEQYF TGTGCCAGTATCAGGACTAGCCCGAATCTTACCTACGAGCAGTACTTC TRBV19 . TRBD2 TRBJ2-7
CASSTTVAGTEAFF TGTGCCAGCAGCACGACAGTGGCCGGCACTGAAGCTTTCTTT TRBV9 . . TRBJ1-1
CASTRLPQETQYF TGTGCCAGCACTAGATTACCACAAGAGACCCAGTACTTC TRBV25-1 . . TRBJ2-5
CASSTGQYSNQPQHF TGTGCCAGCAGTACGGGACAGTATAGCAATCAGCCCCAGCATTTT TRBV28 . TRBD1 TRBJ1-5
CASSSGRALIGGELFF TGTGCCAGCAGCTCAGGACGGGCTCTTATCGGCGGGGAGCTGTTTTTT TRBV7-2 . . TRBJ2-2
CASKQGASYEQYF TGTGCCAGCAAGCAGGGGGCCAGCTACGAGCAGTACTTC TRBV2 few TRBD1 TRBJ2-7
CATSLRVGNEQFF TGTGCCACCAGCTTGAGGGTAGGGAATGAGCAGTTCTTC TRBV15 . . TRBJ2-1
CASSHLAGQGQETQYF TGTGCCAGCAGCCATCTCGCCGGACAGGGGCAAGAGACCCAGTACTTC TRBV14 . TRBD1 TRBJ2-5
CASRMGSGGDQETQYF TGTGCCAGCAGGATGGGTAGCGGGGGGGACCAAGAGACCCAGTACTTC TRBV2 . TRBD2 TRBJ2-5
CASSPPNGQGPTEAFF TGTGCCAGCTCACCACCTAATGGGCAGGGGCCGACTGAAGCTTTCTTT TRBV18 . . TRBJ1-1
CASSDRGHSYEQYF TGTGCCAGCTCAGACAGGGGGCACTCCTACGAGCAGTACTTC TRBV18 . TRBD1 TRBJ2-7
CAISLDSPYQPQHF TGTGCCATCAGCTTGGACAGTCCTTATCAGCCCCAGCATTTT TRBV10-3 . . TRBJ1-5
CASSSRDRGYEQYF TGTGCCAGCAGTAGCCGGGACAGGGGCTACGAGCAGTACTTC TRBV6-5 . TRBD1 TRBJ2-7
CASSPSTGAGYTF TGTGCCAGCAGCCCATCGACAGGGGCCGGCTACACCTTC TRBV11-2 few TRBD1 TRBJ1-2